This T cell receptor (beta chain) was recovered during a study of blood T cell repertoires in COVID-19. Study-wide background: The study drew acute and convalescent COVID-19 samples from the United States, Italy and Spain. PBMCs, B-cell-depleted T cells, or T cells were the source of the cDNA or gDNA that made up the material.

Per the authors' pipeline: Cell counts per sample came from amplifying reference gene primers. Here immunoSEQ multiplex PCR was the method, and the copy in TCRdb shows in-frame clones only, minus some. The V and J calls and clone size come from that table; D and trimming were worked out from the DNA. The sample contains around 110,000 clones, more than 70% of which appear only once. The CDR3 is made up of 16 amino acids. CDR1 SNHLY and CDR2 FYNNEI come from the germline V gene. Trimming took 6 bases from V and 2 from J; bases not matched to a gene: 9. The receptor was derived from a man between 65 and 85 years old with acute or convalescent COVID-19. The J gene is TRBJ1-5, the V gene TRBV2; 8 bases line up with TRBD1. Source material: peripheral blood. The CDR3: CASSGTGTWGNQPQHF. The CDR3 region has the DNA TGTGCCAGCAGCGGGACAGGCACATGGGGCAATCAGCCCCAGCATTTT.